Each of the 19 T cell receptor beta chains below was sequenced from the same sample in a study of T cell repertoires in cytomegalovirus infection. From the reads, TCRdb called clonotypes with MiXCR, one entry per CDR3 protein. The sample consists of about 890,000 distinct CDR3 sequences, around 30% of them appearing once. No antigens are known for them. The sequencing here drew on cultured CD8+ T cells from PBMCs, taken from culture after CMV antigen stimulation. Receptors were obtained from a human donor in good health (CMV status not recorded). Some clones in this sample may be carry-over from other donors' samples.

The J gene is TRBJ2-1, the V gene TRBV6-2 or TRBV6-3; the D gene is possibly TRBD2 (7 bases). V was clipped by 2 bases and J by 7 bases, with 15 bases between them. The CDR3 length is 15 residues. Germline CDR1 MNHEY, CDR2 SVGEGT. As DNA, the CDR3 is TGTGCCAGCAGTTACGGTGGGGGGGCCGGAAATGAGCAGTTCTTC. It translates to CASSYGGGAGNEQFF.

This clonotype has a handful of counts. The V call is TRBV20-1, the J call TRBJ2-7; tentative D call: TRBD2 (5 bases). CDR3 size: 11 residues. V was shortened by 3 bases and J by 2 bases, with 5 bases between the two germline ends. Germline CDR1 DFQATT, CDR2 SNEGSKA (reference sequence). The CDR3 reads CSAREAYEQYV. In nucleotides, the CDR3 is TGCAGTGCTAGGGAGGCCTACGAGCAGTACGTC.

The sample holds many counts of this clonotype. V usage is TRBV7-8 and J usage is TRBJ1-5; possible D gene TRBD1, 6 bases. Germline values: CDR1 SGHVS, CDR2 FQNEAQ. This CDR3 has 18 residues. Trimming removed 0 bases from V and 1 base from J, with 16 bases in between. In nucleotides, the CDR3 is TGTGCCAGCAGCTTAGCGAACGTCTATCAGGGGAGCAATCAGCCCCAGCATTTT. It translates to CASSLANVYQGSNQPQHF. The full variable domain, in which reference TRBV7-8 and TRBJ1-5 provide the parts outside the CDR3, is GAGVSQSPRYKVAKRGQDVALRCDPISGHVSLFWYQQALGQGPEFLTYFQNEAQLDKSGLPSDRFFAERPEGSVSTLKIQRTQQEDSAVYLCASSLANVYQGSNQPQHFGDGTRLSIL.

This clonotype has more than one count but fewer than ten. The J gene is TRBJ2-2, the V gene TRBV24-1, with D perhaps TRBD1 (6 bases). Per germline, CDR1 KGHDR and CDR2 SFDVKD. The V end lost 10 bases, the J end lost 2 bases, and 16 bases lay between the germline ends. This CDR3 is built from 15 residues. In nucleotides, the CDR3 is TGTGCCACAGCGATAAGGACAGATAACACCGGGGAGCTGTTTTTT. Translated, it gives CATAIRTDNTGELFF.

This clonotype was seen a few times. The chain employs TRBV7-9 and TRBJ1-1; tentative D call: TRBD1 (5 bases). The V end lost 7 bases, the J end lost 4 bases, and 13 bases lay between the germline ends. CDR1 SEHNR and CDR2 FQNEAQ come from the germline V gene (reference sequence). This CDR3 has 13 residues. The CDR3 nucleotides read TGTGCCAGCACTCCTCAGGGCGGCACTGAAGCTTTCTTT. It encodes CASTPQGGTEAFF.

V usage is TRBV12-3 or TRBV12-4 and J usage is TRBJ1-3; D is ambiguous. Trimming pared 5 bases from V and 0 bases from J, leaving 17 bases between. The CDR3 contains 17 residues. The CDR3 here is CASSGVRARSSGNTIYF. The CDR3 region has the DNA TGTGCCAGCAGTGGGGTCCGGGCCCGAAGCTCTGGAAACACCATATATTTT.

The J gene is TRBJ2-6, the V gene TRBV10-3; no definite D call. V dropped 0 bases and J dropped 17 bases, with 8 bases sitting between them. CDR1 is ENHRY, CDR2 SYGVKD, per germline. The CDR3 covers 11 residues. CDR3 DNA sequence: TGTGCCATCAGTGAGTCGAAGGTCATGACTTTC. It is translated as CAISESKVMTF.

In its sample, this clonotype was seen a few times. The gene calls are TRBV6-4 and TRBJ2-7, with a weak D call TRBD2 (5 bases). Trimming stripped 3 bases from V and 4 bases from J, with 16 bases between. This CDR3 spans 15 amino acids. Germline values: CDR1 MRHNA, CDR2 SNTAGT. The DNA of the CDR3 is TGTGCCAGCAGTGATAGAGAAAGGGAGAGATACGAGCAGTACGTC. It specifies CASSDRERERYEQYV.

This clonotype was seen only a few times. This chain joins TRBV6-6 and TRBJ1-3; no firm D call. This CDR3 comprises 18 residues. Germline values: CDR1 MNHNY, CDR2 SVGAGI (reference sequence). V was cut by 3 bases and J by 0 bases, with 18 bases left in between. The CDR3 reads CASSYSEPYDNSGNTIYF. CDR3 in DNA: TGTGCCAGCAGTTATTCGGAGCCCTATGATAACTCTGGAAACACCATATATTTT.

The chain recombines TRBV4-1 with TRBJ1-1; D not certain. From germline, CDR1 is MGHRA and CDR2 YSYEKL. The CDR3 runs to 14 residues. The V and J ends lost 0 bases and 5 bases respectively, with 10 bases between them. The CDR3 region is CASSQDVGGTEAFF. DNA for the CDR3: TGCGCCAGCAGCCAAGATGTGGGAGGAACTGAAGCTTTCTTT.

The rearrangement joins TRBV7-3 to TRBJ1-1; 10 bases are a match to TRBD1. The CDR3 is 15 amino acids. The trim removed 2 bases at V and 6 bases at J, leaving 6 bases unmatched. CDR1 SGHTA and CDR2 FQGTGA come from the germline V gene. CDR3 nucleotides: TGTGCCAGCAGCTTAGGACCCGGGACAGGGGCTGAAGCTTTCTTT. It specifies CASSLGPGTGAEAFF.

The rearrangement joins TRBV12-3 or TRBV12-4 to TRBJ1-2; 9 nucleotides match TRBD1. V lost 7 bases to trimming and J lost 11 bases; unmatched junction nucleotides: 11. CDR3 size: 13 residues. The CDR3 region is CASTFPGQGVYTF. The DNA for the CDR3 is TGTGCCAGCACTTTCCCGGGACAGGGTGTGTACACCTTC.

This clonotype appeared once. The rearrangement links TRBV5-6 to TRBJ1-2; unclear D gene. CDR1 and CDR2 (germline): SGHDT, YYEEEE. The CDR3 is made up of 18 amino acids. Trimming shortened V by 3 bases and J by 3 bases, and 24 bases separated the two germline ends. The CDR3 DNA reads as TGTGCCAGCAGCTCTGATACAATCGACAACCCTAGGGACTATGGCTACACCTTC. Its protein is CASSSDTIDNPRDYGYTF. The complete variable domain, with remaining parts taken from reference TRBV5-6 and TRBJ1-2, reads DAGVTQSPTHLIKTRGQQVTLRCSPKSGHDTVSWYQQALGQGPQFIFQYYEEEERQRGNFPDRFSGHQFPNYSSELNVNALLLGDSALYLCASSSDTIDNPRDYGYTFGSGTRLTVV.

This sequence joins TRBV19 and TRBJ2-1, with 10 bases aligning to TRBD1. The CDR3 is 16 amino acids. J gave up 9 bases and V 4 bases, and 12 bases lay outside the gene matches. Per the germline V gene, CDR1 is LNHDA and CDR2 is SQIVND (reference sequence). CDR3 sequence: CASSTPPGQGSSEQFF. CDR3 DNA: TGTGCCAGTAGTACCCCTCCGGGACAGGGGTCTAGTGAGCAGTTCTTC.

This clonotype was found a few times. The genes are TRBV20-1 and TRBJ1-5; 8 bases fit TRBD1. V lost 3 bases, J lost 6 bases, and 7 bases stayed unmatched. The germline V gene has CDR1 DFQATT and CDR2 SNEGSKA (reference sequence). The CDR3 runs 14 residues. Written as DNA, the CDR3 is TGCAGTGCTAGCCCCGACAGGGGTGCTCAGCCCCAGCATTTT. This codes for CSASPDRGAQPQHF.

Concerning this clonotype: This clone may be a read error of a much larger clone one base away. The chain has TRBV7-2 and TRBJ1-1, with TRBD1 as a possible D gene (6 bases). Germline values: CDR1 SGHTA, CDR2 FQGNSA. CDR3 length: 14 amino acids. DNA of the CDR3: TGTGCCAGCAGCTTAGCAGGGGGGAGGACTGAAGCTTTATTT. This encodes CASSLAGGRTEALF.

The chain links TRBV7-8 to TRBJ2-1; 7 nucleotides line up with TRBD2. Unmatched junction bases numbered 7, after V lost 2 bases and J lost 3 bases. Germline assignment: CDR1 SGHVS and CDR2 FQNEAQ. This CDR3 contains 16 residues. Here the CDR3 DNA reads TGTGCCAGCAGCTTACGCCCCGGGGGGATCTACAATGAGCAGTTCTTC. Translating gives CASSLRPGGIYNEQFF.

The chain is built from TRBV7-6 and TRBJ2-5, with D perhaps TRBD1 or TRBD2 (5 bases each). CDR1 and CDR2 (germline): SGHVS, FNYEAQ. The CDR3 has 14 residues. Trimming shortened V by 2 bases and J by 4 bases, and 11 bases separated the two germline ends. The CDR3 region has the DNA TGTGCCAGCAGCTTAAACCGGGACGTAGAGACCCAGTACTTC. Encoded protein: CASSLNRDVETQYF. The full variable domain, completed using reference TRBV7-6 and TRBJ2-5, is GAGVSQSPRYKVTKRGQDVALRCDPISGHVSLYWYRQALGQGPEFLTYFNYEAQQDKSGLPNDRFSAERPEGSISTLTIQRTEQRDSAMYRCASSLNRDVETQYFGPGTRLLVL.

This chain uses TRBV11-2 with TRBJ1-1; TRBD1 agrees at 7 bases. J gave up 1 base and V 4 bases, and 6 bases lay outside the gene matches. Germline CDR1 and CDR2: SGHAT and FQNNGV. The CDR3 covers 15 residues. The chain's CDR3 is CASSSWGQPNTEAFF. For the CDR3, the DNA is TGTGCCAGCAGCTCATGGGGACAGCCGAACACTGAAGCTTTCTTT.